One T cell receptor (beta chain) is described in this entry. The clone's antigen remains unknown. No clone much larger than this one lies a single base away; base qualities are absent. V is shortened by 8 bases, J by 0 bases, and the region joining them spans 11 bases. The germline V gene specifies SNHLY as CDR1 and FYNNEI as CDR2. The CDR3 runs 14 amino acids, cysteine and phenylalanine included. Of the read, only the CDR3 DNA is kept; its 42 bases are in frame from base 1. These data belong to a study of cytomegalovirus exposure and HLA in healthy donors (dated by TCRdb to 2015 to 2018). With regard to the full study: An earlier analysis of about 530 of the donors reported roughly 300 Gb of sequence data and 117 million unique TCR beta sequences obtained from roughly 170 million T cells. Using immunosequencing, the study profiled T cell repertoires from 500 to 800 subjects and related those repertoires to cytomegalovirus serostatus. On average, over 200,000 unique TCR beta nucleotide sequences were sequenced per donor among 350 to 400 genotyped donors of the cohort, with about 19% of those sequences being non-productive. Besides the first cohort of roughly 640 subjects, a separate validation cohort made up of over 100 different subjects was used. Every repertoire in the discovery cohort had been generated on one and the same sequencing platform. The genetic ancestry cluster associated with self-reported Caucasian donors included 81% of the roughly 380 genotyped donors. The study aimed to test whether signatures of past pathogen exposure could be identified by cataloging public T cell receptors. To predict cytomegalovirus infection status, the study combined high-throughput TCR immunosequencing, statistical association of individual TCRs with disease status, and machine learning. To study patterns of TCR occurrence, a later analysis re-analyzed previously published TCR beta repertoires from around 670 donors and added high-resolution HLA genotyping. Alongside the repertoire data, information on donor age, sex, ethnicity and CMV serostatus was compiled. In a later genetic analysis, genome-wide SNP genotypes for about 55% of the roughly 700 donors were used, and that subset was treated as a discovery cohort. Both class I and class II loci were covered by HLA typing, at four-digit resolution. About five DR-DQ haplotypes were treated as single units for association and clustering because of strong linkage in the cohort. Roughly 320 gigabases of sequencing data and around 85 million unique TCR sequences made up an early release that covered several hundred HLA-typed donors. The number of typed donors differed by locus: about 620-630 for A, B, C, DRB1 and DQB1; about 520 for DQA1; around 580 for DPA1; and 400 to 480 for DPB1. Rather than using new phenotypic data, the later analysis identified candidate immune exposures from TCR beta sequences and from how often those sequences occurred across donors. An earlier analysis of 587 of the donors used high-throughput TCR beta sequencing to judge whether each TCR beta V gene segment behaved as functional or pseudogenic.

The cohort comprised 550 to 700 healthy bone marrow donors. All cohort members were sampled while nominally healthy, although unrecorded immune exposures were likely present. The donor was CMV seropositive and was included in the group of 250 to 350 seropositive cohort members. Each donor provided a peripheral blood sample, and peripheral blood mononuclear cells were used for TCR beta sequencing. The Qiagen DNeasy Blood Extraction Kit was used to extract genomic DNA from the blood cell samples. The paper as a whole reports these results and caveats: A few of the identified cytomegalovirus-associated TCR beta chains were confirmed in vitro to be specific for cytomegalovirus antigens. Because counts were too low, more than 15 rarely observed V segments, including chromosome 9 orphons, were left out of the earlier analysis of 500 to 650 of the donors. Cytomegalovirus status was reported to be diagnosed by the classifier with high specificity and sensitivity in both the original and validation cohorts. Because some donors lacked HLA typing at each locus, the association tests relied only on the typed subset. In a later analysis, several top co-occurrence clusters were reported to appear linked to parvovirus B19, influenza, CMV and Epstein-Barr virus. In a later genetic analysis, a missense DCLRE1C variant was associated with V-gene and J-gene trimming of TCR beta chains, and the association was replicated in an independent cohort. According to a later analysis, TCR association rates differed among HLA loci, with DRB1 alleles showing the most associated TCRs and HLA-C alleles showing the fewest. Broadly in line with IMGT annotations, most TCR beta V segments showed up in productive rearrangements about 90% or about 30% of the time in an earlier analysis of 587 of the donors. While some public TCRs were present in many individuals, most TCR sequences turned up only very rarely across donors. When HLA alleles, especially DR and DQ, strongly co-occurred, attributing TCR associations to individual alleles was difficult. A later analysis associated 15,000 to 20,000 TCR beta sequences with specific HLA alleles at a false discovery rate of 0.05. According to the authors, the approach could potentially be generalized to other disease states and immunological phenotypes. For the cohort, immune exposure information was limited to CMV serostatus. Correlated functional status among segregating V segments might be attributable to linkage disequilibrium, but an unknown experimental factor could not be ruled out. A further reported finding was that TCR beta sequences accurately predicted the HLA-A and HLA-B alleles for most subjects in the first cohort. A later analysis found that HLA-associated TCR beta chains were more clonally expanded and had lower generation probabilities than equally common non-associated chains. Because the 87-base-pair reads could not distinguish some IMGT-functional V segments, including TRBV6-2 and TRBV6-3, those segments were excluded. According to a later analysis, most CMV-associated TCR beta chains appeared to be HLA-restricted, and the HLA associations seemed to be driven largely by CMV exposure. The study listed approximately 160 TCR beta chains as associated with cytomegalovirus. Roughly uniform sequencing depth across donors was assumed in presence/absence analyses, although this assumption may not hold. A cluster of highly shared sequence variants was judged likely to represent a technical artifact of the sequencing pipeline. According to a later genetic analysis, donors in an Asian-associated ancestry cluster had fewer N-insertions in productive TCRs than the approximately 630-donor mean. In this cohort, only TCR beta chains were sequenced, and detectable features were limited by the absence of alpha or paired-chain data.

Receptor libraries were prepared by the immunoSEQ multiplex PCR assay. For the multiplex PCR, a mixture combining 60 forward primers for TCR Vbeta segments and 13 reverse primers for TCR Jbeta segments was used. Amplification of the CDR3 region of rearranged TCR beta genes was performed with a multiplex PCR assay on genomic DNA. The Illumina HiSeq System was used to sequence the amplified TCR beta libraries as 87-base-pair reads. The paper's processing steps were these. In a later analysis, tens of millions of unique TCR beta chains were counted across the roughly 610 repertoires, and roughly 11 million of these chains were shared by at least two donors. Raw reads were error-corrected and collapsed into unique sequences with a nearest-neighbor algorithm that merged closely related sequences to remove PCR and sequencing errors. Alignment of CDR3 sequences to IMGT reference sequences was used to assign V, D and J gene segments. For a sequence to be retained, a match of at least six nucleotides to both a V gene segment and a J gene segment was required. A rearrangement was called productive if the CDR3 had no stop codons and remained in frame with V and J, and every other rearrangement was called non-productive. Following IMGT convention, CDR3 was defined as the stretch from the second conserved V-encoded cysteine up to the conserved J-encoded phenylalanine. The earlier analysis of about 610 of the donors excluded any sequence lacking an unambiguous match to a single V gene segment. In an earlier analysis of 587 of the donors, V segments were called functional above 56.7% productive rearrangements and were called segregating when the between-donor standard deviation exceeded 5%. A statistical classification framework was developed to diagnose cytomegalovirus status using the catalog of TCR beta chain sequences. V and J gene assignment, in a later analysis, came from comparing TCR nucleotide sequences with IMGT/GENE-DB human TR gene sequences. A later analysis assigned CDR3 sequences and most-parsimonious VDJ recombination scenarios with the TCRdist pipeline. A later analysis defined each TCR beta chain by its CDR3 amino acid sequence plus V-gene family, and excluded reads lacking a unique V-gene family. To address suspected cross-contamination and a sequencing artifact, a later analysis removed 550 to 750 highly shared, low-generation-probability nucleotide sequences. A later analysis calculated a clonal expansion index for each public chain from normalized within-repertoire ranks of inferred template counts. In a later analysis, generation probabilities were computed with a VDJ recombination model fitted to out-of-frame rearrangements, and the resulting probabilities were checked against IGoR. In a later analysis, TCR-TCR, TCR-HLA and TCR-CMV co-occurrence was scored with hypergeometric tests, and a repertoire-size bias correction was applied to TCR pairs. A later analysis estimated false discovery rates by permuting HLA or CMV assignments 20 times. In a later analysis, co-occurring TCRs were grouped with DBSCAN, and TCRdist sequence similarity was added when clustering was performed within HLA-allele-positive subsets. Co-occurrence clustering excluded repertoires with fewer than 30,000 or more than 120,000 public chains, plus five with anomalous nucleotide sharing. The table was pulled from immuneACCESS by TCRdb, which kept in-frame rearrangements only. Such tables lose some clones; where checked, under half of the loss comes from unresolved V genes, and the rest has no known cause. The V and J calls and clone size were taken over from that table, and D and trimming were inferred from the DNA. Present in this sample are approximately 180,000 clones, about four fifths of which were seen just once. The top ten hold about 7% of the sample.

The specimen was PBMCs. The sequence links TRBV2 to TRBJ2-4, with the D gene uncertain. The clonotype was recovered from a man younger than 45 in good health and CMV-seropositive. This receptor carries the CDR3 CASGQSIAKNIQYF. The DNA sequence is TGTGCCAGCGGCCAGTCAATAGCCAAAAACATTCAGTACTTC. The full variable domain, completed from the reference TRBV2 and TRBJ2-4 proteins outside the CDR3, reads EPEVTQTPSHQVTQMGQEVILRCVPISNHLYFYWYRQILGQKVEFLVSFYNNEISEKSEIFDDQFSVERPDGSNFTLKIRSTKLEDSAMYFCASGQSIAKNIQYFGAGTRLSVL.